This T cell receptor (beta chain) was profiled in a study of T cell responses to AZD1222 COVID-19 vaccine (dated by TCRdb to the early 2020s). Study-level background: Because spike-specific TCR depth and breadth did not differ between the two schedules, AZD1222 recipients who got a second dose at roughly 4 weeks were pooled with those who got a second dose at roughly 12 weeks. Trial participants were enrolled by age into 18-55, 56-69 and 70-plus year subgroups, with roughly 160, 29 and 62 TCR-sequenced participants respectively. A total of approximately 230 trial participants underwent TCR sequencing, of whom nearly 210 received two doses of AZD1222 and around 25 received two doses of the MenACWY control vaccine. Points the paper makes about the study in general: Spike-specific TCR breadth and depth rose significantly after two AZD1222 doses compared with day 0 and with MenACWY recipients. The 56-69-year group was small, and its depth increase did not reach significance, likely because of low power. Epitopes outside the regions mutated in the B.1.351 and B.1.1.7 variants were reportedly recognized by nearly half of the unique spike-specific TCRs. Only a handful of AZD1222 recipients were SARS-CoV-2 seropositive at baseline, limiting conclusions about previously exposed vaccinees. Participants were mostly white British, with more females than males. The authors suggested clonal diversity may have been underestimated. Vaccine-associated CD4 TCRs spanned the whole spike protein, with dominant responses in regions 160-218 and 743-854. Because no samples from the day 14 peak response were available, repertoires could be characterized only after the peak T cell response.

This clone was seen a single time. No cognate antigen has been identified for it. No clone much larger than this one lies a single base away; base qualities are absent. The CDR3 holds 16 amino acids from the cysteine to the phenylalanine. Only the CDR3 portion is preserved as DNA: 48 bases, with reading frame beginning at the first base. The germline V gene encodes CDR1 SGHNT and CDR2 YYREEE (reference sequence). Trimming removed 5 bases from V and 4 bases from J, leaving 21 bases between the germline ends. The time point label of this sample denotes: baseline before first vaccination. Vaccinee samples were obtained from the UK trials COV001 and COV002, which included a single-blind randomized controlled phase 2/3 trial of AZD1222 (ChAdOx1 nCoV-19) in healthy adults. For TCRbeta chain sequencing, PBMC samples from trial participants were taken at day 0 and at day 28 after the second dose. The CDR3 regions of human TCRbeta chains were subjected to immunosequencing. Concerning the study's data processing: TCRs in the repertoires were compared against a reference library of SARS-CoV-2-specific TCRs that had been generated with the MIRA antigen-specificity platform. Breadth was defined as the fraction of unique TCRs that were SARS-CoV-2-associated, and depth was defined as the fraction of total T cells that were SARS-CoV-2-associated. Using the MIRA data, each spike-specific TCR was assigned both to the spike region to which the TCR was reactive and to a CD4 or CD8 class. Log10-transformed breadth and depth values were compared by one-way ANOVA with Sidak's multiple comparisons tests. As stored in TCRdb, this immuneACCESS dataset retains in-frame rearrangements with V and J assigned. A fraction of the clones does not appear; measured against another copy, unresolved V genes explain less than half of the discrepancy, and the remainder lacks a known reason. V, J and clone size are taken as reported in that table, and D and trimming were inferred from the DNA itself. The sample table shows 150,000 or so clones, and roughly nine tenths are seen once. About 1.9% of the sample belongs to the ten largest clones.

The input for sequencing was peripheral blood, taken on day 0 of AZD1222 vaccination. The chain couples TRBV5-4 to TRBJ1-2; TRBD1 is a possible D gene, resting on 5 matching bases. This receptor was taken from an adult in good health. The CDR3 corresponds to CASRLFTAGTSYGYTF. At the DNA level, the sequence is TGTGCCAGCAGGCTTTTTACAGCGGGGACTAGCTATGGCTACACCTTC.